This T cell receptor (beta chain) is drawn from a study of a mutant IDH1 vaccine in newly diagnosed glioma. Looking at the study overall: Patients were given eight vaccinations, scheduled in weeks 1, 3, 5, 7, 11, 15, 19 and 23. Radiotherapy alone preceded vaccination by 4-6 weeks; alternatively, vaccination started with temozolomide cycles. A roughly 60% male, about 40% female split and a mean age of around 41 years characterized treated patients. Before enrollment, patients got radiotherapy alone, temozolomide alone, or mostly the combination.

Time point described: week 23, last vaccination. It was 300 ug of mutant IDH1 20-mer peptide that made up each vaccine dose, given with topical imiquimod. As for this clone: Its cognate antigen is unknown.

The CDR3 contains 13 residues. From germline, CDR1 is SGHRS and CDR2 YFSETQ. V lost 2 bases, J lost 10 bases, and 13 bases lay in between. Here immunoSEQ multiplex PCR was the method, and the copy in TCRdb shows in-frame clones only, minus some. The sample lists tens of thousands of clones; approximately 82% were seen once. The TCR was taken from a young man with glioma. This chain connects TRBV5-1 to TRBJ2-1, with TRBD2 as a possible D gene (6 bases). Sample: PBMCs, taken from a glioma patient whose treatment included an IDH1 peptide vaccine. CDR3 sequence (DNA): TGCGCCAGCAGCTTATCGACGGGGGTAGAGCAGTTCTTC. Translated: CASSLSTGVEQFF.